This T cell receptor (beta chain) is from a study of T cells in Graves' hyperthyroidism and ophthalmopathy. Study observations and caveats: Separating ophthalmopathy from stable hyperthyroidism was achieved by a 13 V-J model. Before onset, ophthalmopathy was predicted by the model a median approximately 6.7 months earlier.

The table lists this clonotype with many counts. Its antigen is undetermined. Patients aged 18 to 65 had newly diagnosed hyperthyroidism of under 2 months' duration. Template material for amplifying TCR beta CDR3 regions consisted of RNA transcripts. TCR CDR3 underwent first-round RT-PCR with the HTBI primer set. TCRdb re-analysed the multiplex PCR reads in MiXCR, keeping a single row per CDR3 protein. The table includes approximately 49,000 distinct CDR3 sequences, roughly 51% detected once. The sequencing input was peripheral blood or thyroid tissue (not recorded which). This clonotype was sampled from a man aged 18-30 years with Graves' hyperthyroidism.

The CDR3 sequence is CASSLAPTSGLNTGELFF. Written as DNA, the CDR3 is TGTGCCAGCAGCTTAGCCCCAACTAGCGGATTAAACACCGGGGAGCTGTTTTTT. This rearrangement joins TRBV7-2 to TRBJ2-2, with TRBD2 matching over 8 bases. The ends lost 0 bases at V and 2 bases at J; junction bases unmatched: 8. Germline loops: CDR1 SGHTA, CDR2 FQGNSA. The CDR3 has 18 residues.